This T cell receptor beta chain was obtained from a study of radiation and T cells in renal cell carcinoma (dated by TCRdb to 2019 to 2021). For the wider study: In total, 50 to 60 samples underwent TCR beta sequencing: roughly 25 tumors plus 27 peripheral blood samples. A total of over 4 million unique CDR3 nucleotide sequences, encoding 2,500,000 or so unique CDR3 amino acid sequences, were found across all 50 or so samples.

TCR beta libraries were generated from genomic DNA with the immunoSEQ kit, following the manufacturer's recommendations. For library preparation, a first multiplex PCR was performed with proprietary primers, followed by a second PCR in which unique barcodes were added, and bead cleanups were performed after each round. A positive control reaction and a negative control reaction, both provided in the kit, were run with every batch of samples. The final libraries were assessed on an Agilent 4200 TapeStation D1000 ScreenTape, pooled by volume, and quantified by qPCR. An Illumina NextSeq500 fitted with a MidOutput 150-cycle cartridge performed the sequencing, running 156 Read1 cycles and 15 Index1 cycles with the kit's custom primers. The pooled library was loaded at roughly 1 pM with around 20% PhiX control spiked in. The study's processing was this. The vendor-processed data were analyzed in R, and a clonotype was defined as all T cells that share the same CDR3 nucleotide sequence. For clone abundance analyses, frequencies were normalized to the 10,000 most abundant clones per sample. Before analysis, public T cell clones were removed, and these numbered fewer than six per sample on average. ImmunoMap was used for dominant motif analysis with the PAM10 matrix, a gap penalty of 30, and a homology threshold of 0.3, and any motif reaching a cumulative frequency of at least 0.01 was considered dominant. An abundance difference of at least 32-fold between compartments was the criterion for calling clonotypes tumor-enriched or baseline blood-enriched. Similarity between tumor and blood repertoires was quantified using the Baroni-Urbani and Buser coefficient, and groups were compared with two-tailed Wilcoxon tests in R. In TCRdb, the immuneACCESS table is reduced to in-frame sequences with V and J assigned. These tables do not hold every clone; where another copy was compared, an unresolved V gene accounts for under half, and the others remain unexplained. D and trimming come from the DNA, and the V and J calls and clone size come from that table. In all, the sample holds 10,000 to 15,000 clones, and 33% of those were seen once. About 16% of the sample is in the top ten clones.

Trimming takes 1 base off V and 8 bases off J; junction bases not matched to a gene: 13. Reading the germline V gene gives CDR1 MGHDK and CDR2 SYGVNS. Measured from the cysteine to the phenylalanine, the CDR3 is 17 residues long. Of the read, only the CDR3 DNA is kept; its 51 bases are in frame from base 1. Study-wide findings and limitations: Higher TCR clonality was observed in irradiated tumors than in controls, with an average of approximately 50% of the repertoire accounted for by the top 100 clonotypes, compared with approximately 43% in nephrectomy-only tumors. Because only small tumor regions of approximately 1 g were available, intratumoral heterogeneity was not captured. The single-armed trial design could not address effects of radiation dose or scheduling on the TCR repertoire. Because pretreatment tumor biopsies were not available, the baseline intratumoral presence of clonotypes could not be determined. In blood, the top tumor clonotypes increased between baseline and 2 weeks post-radiation and then shrank by 4 weeks, which suggests that tumor-resident clones expanded only transiently. Compared with control tumors, irradiated tumors had a greater number of dominant CDR3 motifs, and these motifs made up a bigger portion of the repertoire.

This clone was detected only a few times. Its target antigen remains unknown. No base quality values were provided; no much bigger clone lies one nucleotide off. Explained via the paper, the time point label denotes: tumor resected at nephrectomy. This specimen's treatment or condition label, interpreted: 15 Gy SBRT to primary tumor, nephrectomy 4 weeks later. The samples were drawn from a clinical trial, where primary renal cell carcinomas were treated with 15 Gy of stereotactic body radiation therapy and then removed by nephrectomy 4 weeks afterward. Renal cell carcinoma with clear cell pathology was present in all patients. Tumors were mechanically dissociated, digested with collagenase/hyaluronidase at 37 °C, processed in gentleMACS C tubes, and stored in liquid nitrogen. The QIAamp DNA Blood Mini Kit (Qiagen) was used to prepare genomic DNA for TCR sequencing. The analyses included just those samples that passed every quality control check.

In this chain, TRBV25-1 is recombined with TRBJ1-4; TRBD1 matches 7 bases in the middle. The sample was tumor tissue, taken from a patient whose treatment included radiotherapy and nephrectomy. The clonotype was recovered from a man between 60 and 75 years old with renal cell carcinoma. The CDR3 protein: CASSEFGRQGRLEKLFF. The nucleotide sequence reads TGTGCCAGCAGTGAATTTGGTAGACAGGGCAGGTTGGAAAAACTGTTTTTT.